Each of the 17 T cell receptor beta chains below was sequenced from the same sample in a study of neurological immune-mediated disorders. MiXCR was run by TCRdb on the 5' RACE reads, yielding one entry per CDR3 protein. Of tens of thousands of distinct CDR3 sequences in the sample, around 4.5% were seen once. Sequenced input: PBMCs. The receptors shown here come from a woman aged 60-75 years with multiple sclerosis.

This rearrangement joins TRBV5-4 to TRBJ1-2, with a tentative D call TRBD1 (6 bases). Germline assignment: CDR1 SGHNT and CDR2 YYREEE (reference sequence). This CDR3 contains 14 residues. Deletions cut 5 bases from V and 6 bases from J, with 17 bases between. The CDR3, as DNA: TGTGCCAGCAGTTCCGGGACATTGAGCGATGGCTACACCTTC. It is translated as CASSSGTLSDGYTF.

This clonotype was seen at least ten times. This chain uses TRBV20-1 with TRBJ1-2; D unresolved. The CDR3 consists of 12 residues. CDR1 is DFQATT and CDR2 is SNEGSKA in the germline V gene (reference sequence). The V end was cut by 7 bases, the J end by 4 bases, with 13 bases between. Here the CDR3 DNA reads TGCAGTGTCGTCCAGCCCCTCTATGGCTACACCTTC. Amino acid sequence: CSVVQPLYGYTF.

This clonotype was seen a handful of times. The chain recombines TRBV27 with TRBJ2-3, with 8 bases that match TRBD2. The J segment lost 3 bases and the V segment lost 5 bases, leaving 10 bases of the junction unmatched. This CDR3 is built from 16 residues. Germline lookup yields CDR1 MNHEY and CDR2 SMNVEV (reference sequence). The CDR3 region is CASSPYSSGRTDTQYF. CDR3 nucleotides: TGTGCCAGCAGTCCCTATTCCAGCGGGAGAACAGATACGCAGTATTTT.

This clonotype was recorded at least ten times. The J gene is TRBJ2-3, the V gene TRBV24-1; D call uncertain. The germline gives CDR1 KGHDR, CDR2 SFDVKD. This CDR3 spans 11 amino acids. V was clipped by 9 bases and J by 6 bases, with 9 bases between them. CDR3 bases: TGTGCCACCGGGTGGCTGGATACGCAGTATTTT. It encodes CATGWLDTQYF.

This chain uses TRBV11-2 with TRBJ2-1, with TRBD2 matching over 7 bases. V lost 0 bases to trimming and J lost 10 bases; unmatched junction nucleotides: 3. In germline, CDR1 is SGHAT, CDR2 FQNNGV. The CDR3 runs 13 residues. The CDR3 DNA sequence: TGTGCCAGCAGCTTAGAGGCGGGAGAGGAGCAGTTCTTC. It translates to CASSLEAGEEQFF.

A remark on this clonotype: Its ends do not fully match the called genes, so a read error is possible. This chain joins TRBV3-1 and TRBJ2-7; 8 bases align to TRBD2. Germline CDR1 and CDR2: LGHDT and YNNKEL (reference sequence). The CDR3 sequence is 19 residues long. This CDR3 reads CASSQVSRGGLVSGHELYF. Here the CDR3 DNA reads TGTGCCAGCAGCCAAGTGTCACGGGGGGGGCTCGTTTCGGGCCACGAGCTGTACTTC.

This clonotype has a count of ten or more. The chain couples TRBV9 to TRBJ2-1; D is possibly TRBD2 (6 bases). Trimming cost V 0 bases and J 12 bases, with 16 bases left between them. Germline assignment: CDR1 SGDLS and CDR2 YYNGEE. This CDR3 region has 14 residues. CDR3 sequence reads: CASSVVEGSGGQFF. In nucleotides, the CDR3 is TGTGCCAGCAGCGTAGTGGAGGGATCAGGCGGGCAGTTCTTC.

This clonotype turned up a few times. The V call is TRBV6-5, the J call TRBJ2-7; D ambiguous. This CDR3 spans 14 amino acids. In germline, CDR1 is MNHEY, CDR2 SVGAGI. The V end was cut by 5 bases, the J end by 9 bases, with 20 bases between. The CDR3 DNA is TGTGCCAGCAGTCCTGCTGTAGGGCTACGAGGGCAGTACTTC. It specifies CASSPAVGLRGQYF.

This clonotype was detected a few times. The chain carries TRBV20-1 and TRBJ1-2; D might be TRBD1 (5 bases). Per the germline V gene, CDR1 is DFQATT and CDR2 is SNEGSKA (reference sequence). The CDR3 has 14 residues. V shed 2 bases and J shed 2 bases, with 12 bases lying between them. CDR3 in DNA: TGCAGTGCTAGACCTTCAGGGCTCAACTATGGCTACACCTTC. Protein product: CSARPSGLNYGYTF.

This clonotype was counted ten times or more. The chain is built from TRBV13 and TRBJ1-1; D not certain. V was pared by 2 bases and J by 4 bases, with 5 bases between. The length of the CDR3 is 12 residues. Germline-derived CDR1 and CDR2 are PRHDT and FYEKMQ (reference sequence). The CDR3 spells CASSLWTTEAFF. The CDR3 DNA follows: TGTGCCAGCAGCTTATGGACCACTGAAGCTTTCTTT. Complete variable domain (other parts from reference TRBV13 and TRBJ1-1): AAGVIQSPRHLIKEKRETATLKCYPIPRHDTVYWYQQGPGQDPQFLISFYEKMQSDKGSIPDRFSAQQFSDYHSELNMSSLELGDSALYFCASSLWTTEAFFGQGTRLTVV.

The table lists this clonotype with many counts. The rearrangement joins TRBV20-1 to TRBJ2-3; D gene ambiguous. This CDR3 region has 13 residues. The germline CDR1 and CDR2 sequences are DFQATT and SNEGSKA (reference sequence). V was pared by 6 bases and J by 8 bases, with 18 bases between. The CDR3 protein is CSAPNPVDGTQYF. CDR3 in DNA: TGCAGTGCCCCGAATCCGGTTGATGGTACGCAGTATTTT.

This clonotype has ten or more counts. The rearrangement uses TRBV20-1 and TRBJ2-7; TRBD1 or TRBD2 may be the D gene (5 bases each). CDR3 length equals 13 residues. CDR1 DFQATT and CDR2 SNEGSKA come from the germline V gene (reference sequence). Trimming cost V 5 bases and J 2 bases, with 13 bases left between them. CDR3 nucleotide sequence: TGCAGTGCTCCGGGACGGAGAGCCTACGAGCAGTACGTC. Amino acid sequence: CSAPGRRAYEQYV.

This clonotype was detected a few times. The chain carries TRBV6-6 and TRBJ2-2, with 7 bases fitting TRBD1. Looked up from germline, CDR1 is MNHNY and CDR2 is SVGAGI (reference sequence). J gave up 6 bases and V 3 bases, and 4 bases lay outside the gene matches. This CDR3 has 14 amino acids. CDR3 bases: TGTGCCAGCAGTTATACAGGGGCCCCCGGGGAGCTGTTTTTT. This encodes CASSYTGAPGELFF.

This clonotype appeared many times. This rearrangement joins TRBV7-2 to TRBJ2-3; 12 bases map to TRBD2. Per the germline V gene, CDR1 is SGHTA and CDR2 is FQGNSA. V dropped 5 bases and J dropped 6; count of bases not matched to a gene: 9. The CDR3 consists of 16 residues. The chain's CDR3 is CASSETLAGGLDTQYF. In DNA, the CDR3 is TGTGCCAGCAGCGAAACCCTAGCGGGGGGGCTTGATACGCAGTATTTT.

At least ten counts were recorded for this clonotype. The chain joins TRBV20-1 to TRBJ2-7, with D possibly called TRBD1 or TRBD2 (5 bases each). V lost 3 bases to trimming and J lost 2 bases, with 14 bases between them. The CDR3 totals 14 residues. CDR1 is DFQATT, CDR2 SNEGSKA, per germline (reference sequence). For the CDR3, the DNA is TGCAGTGCTAGTGGTTCGGGGCTCGCCTACGAGCAGTACTTC. It yields the protein CSASGSGLAYEQYF.

In its sample, this clonotype was seen many times. The chain joins TRBV7-8 to TRBJ2-7; 7 nucleotides agree with TRBD2. Trimming took 5 bases from V and 5 from J; bases not matched to a gene: 9. CDR3 length equals 14 residues. Germline V gives CDR1 SGHVS, CDR2 FQNEAQ. The CDR3 is CASSLGGNPHEQYF. The DNA of the CDR3 is TGTGCCAGCAGCCTGGGAGGGAATCCACACGAGCAGTACTTC.

In its sample, this clonotype was seen many times. This chain connects TRBV7-2 to TRBJ2-1, with a possible D match to TRBD2 (5 bases). This CDR3 contains 15 residues. Per the germline V gene, CDR1 is SGHTA and CDR2 is FQGNSA. V was trimmed by 2 bases and J by 2 bases, leaving 10 bases between them. The CDR3 sequence is CASSLNSSPYNEQFF. The CDR3, as DNA: TGTGCCAGCAGCTTAAATTCTAGCCCCTACAATGAGCAGTTCTTC.